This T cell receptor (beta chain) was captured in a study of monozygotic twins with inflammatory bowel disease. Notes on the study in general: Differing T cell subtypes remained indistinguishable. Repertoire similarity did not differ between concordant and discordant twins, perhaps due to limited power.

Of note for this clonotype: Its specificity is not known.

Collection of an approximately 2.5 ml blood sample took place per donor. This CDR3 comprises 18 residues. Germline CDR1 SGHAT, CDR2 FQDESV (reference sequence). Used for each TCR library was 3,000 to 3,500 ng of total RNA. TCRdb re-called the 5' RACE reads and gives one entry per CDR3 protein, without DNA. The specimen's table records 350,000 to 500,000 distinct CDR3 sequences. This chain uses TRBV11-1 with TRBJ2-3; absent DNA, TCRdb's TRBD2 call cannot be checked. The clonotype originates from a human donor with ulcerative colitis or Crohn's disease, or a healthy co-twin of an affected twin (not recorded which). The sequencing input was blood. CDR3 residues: CASRTLAPGASSTDTQYF. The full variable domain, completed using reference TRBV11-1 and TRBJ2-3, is EAEVAQSPRYKITEKSQAVAFWCDPISGHATLYWYRQILGQGPELLVQFQDESVVDDSQLPKDRFSAERLKGVDSTLKIQPAELGDSAMYLCASRTLAPGASSTDTQYFGPGTRLTVL.